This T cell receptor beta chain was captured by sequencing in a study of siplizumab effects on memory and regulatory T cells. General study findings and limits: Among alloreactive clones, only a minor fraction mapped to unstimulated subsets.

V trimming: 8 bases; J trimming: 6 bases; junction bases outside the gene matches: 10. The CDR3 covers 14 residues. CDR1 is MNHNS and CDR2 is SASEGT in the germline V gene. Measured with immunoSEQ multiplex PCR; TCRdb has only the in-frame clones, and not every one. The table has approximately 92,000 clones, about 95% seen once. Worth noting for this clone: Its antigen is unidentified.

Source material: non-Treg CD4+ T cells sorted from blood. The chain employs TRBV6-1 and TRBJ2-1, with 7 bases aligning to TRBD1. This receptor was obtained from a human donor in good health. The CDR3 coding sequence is TGTGCCAGCGAGGGTACAGGGGCCAGCAATGAGCAGTTCTTC. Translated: CASEGTGASNEQFF.